A selection of T cell receptor beta chains follows, all from one sample in a study of T-cell reconstitution after alpha-beta-depleted transplantation in children. TCRdb recomputed calls from the PCR reads with MiXCR, one row per CDR3 protein. The sample lists around 200,000 distinct CDR3 sequences, around a sixth occurring once. The sequencing here drew on PBMCs, mostly from graft donor cells, taken 360 days after TCRalphabeta/CD19-depleted stem cell transplant. Source of these receptors: a male patient aged 2-10 years who had a stem cell transplant for acute lymphoblastic leukemia, so the T cells may come from the graft donor. Each CDR3 is given with its conserved first and last residue. Each record gives: J gene, D gene, clone size, V gene, CDR3 DNA, CDR3 protein. The D gene is left open where the match is weak. Rows give clone size only sometimes, using once, few, many, or a class for an expanded clone.

TRBJ2-1	-	-	TRBV4-1	TGCGCCAGCAGCCAAGTGACACTAACCTCCTACAATGAGCAGTTCTTC	CASSQVTLTSYNEQFF
TRBJ2-1	-	few	TRBV5-1	TGCGCCAGCAGCTTTGGGGGAATTTACAATGAGCAGTTCTTC	CASSFGGIYNEQFF
TRBJ1-5	TRBD1	-	TRBV12-3/TRBV12-4	TGTGCCAGCAGGACCGGGACAGTGTACTATCAGCCCCAGCATTTT	CASRTGTVYYQPQHF
TRBJ2-7	-	few	TRBV12-3/TRBV12-4	TGTGCCAGCAGTACAAACGTGGGGGAGCAGTACTTC	CASSTNVGEQYF
TRBJ2-3	-	few	TRBV7-9	TGTGCCAGCAGCTTAATTATATCTGCTAGCACAGATACGCAGTATTTT	CASSLIISASTDTQYF
TRBJ2-1	-	-	TRBV6-2/TRBV6-3	TGTGCCAGCAGAGTCCCGGGACTCCGTCTGATCAATGAGCAGTTCTTC	CASRVPGLRLINEQFF
TRBJ1-1	TRBD1	-	TRBV4-2	TGTGCCAGCAGCCCGGGGGGACGGACAGGGGAGGTAGAAGCTTTCTTT	CASSPGGRTGEVEAFF
TRBJ1-1	-	-	TRBV20-1	TGCAGTGCCACCGGGCCAAGAGGGTCTGAAGCTTTCTTT	CSATGPRGSEAFF
TRBJ2-3	TRBD2	-	TRBV20-1	TGCAGTGCTTTCCCTCTAGCGGGGGCCCTTAGCACAGATACGCAGTATTTT	CSAFPLAGALSTDTQYF
TRBJ2-1	TRBD2	-	TRBV9	TGTGCCAGCAACGTAGATCCGCGGGGGTTCCCCCGGATCAATGAGCAGTTCTTC	CASNVDPRGFPRINEQFF
TRBJ1-3	-	-	TRBV11-2	TGTGCCAGCAGCTTAGATCGGGGGGACACCATATATTTT	CASSLDRGDTIYF
TRBJ2-5	-	few	TRBV7-9	TGTGCCAGCAGCTTACTCGGATCGGAGTCCCAGTACTTC	CASSLLGSESQYF
TRBJ1-1	TRBD1	-	TRBV2	TGTGCCGGAAGACAGGGCCCGAACACTGAAGCTTTCTTT	CAGRQGPNTEAFF
TRBJ2-1	TRBD1	-	TRBV7-6	TGTGCCAGCAGAATTAGTGGGGGGACAGGAGACATAGCGGCCTACAATGAGCAGTTCTTC	CASRISGGTGDIAAYNEQFF
TRBJ2-7	TRBD1	-	TRBV18	TGTGCCAGCTCACTTACAGGGGACCGCGCCTACGAGCAGTACTTC	CASSLTGDRAYEQYF
TRBJ1-2	-	-	TRBV29-1	TGCAGCGTTCGGGACGGGCTCAACTATGGCTACACCTTC	CSVRDGLNYGYTF
TRBJ1-1	TRBD1	-	TRBV3-1	TGTGCCAGCACCCCGACAGGGGGTGGCACTGAAGCTTTCTTT	CASTPTGGGTEAFF
TRBJ1-2	-	few	TRBV21-1	TGTGCCAGCAGCAAAGGCGGTGAGCCTCGCTATGGCTACACCTTC	CASSKGGEPRYGYTF
TRBJ2-5	-	few	TRBV5-5	TGTGCCAGCAGCTTGACTAGCTGGGAGACCCAGTACTTC	CASSLTSWETQYF
TRBJ1-5	-	few	TRBV27	TGTGCCAGCAGTAACAATCAGCCCCAGCATTTT	CASSNNQPQHF
TRBJ2-7	-	-	TRBV30	TGTGCCTGGAGTGTAGTGGGATATTCAGACGAGCAGTACTTC	CAWSVVGYSDEQYF
TRBJ2-7	-	many	TRBV20-1	TGCAGTGCTAGCGGGTCGCGATCGGCCTACGAGCAGTACTTC	CSASGSRSAYEQYF
TRBJ2-3	-	-	TRBV10-3	TGTGCCATCCTTCGACAGACTACAGGCACAGATACGCAGTATTTT	CAILRQTTGTDTQYF
TRBJ2-1	-	few	TRBV10-3	TGTGCCATCAGTGAGTCGACGGGCGGTGAGCAGTTCTTC	CAISESTGGEQFF
TRBJ2-5	TRBD2	-	TRBV28	TGTGCCAGCAGGGGAGGACTAGCGGGGAATTGGGAGACCCAGTACTTC	CASRGGLAGNWETQYF
TRBJ2-2	-	-	TRBV5-1	TGCGCCAGCAGCTTCCGGGTCGGCGGGGAGCTGTTTTTT	CASSFRVGGELFF
TRBJ1-1	TRBD1	few	TRBV12-3/TRBV12-4	TGTGCCAGCAGTTTCCCGGGACAGGGAATTACTGAAGCTTTCTTT	CASSFPGQGITEAFF
TRBJ2-2	-	few	TRBV10-3	TGTGCCATCAGTGATCGGACAGTTTCGAACACCGGGGAGCTGTTTTTT	CAISDRTVSNTGELFF
TRBJ1-5	TRBD1	few	TRBV6-2/TRBV6-3	TGTGCCAGCAGCGGGACAGGGGCGTGGCAGCCCCAGCATTTT	CASSGTGAWQPQHF
TRBJ2-3	-	few	TRBV7-7	TGTGCTAGCACCCCAATGGAGGGGCCAAACACAGATACGCAGTATTTT	CASTPMEGPNTDTQYF
TRBJ2-7	TRBD2	many	TRBV5-1	TGCGCCAGCAGCTTGGAGGGGACTAGCGGGGCCTACGAGCAGTACTTC	CASSLEGTSGAYEQYF
TRBJ2-5	TRBD1	-	TRBV10-3	TGTGCCATCATGTCCGACAGGGAAGAGACCCAGTACTTC	CAIMSDREETQYF
TRBJ1-6	-	few	TRBV9	TGTGCCAGCAGCGGAGGACAGTCCTATAATTCACCCCTCCACTTT	CASSGGQSYNSPLHF
TRBJ1-2	-	few	TRBV5-1	TGCGCCAGCAGCTACGGGGGCGTCGAATATGGCTACACCTTC	CASSYGGVEYGYTF
TRBJ1-6	-	few	TRBV11-3	TGTGCCAGCAGCTCTGACTCGGCGGGGGCTTTCCCTTCACCCCTCCACTTT	CASSSDSAGAFPSPLHF
TRBJ2-6	-	-	TRBV27	TGTGCCAGCAGTCCTGGACGCCCCTCTGGGGCCAACGTCCTGACTTTC	CASSPGRPSGANVLTF
TRBJ1-5	TRBD1	few	TRBV20-1	TGCAGTGCTATGGGACAGAATCAGCCCCAGCATTTT	CSAMGQNQPQHF
TRBJ2-3	-	few	TRBV7-9	TGTGCCAGCAGCTCTAGAACCGGGGGCAGCACAGATACGCAGTATTTT	CASSSRTGGSTDTQYF
TRBJ2-4	-	-	TRBV12-3/TRBV12-4	TGTGCCAGCAGTACCGGGCCAACTGGGGACATTCAGTACTTC	CASSTGPTGDIQYF
TRBJ2-2	TRBD2	-	TRBV7-2	TGTGCCAGCAGCCCTAATGGACTAGTCCAGATAGGGGAGCTGTTTTTT	CASSPNGLVQIGELFF
TRBJ2-3	TRBD2	many	TRBV7-2	TGTGCCAGCAGCTTACGAGCGGGGGGTACTAGCACAGATACGCAGTATTTT	CASSLRAGGTSTDTQYF
TRBJ1-4	-	-	TRBV20-1	TGCAGTGCTAGAGATCGCTCGACGGGGGCATTGGAAAAACTGTTTTTT	CSARDRSTGALEKLFF
TRBJ2-3	TRBD2	-	TRBV3-1	TGTGCCAGCAGCCAAGTGCTACTAGCGGGGTCGGGTACGCAGTATTTT	CASSQVLLAGSGTQYF
TRBJ2-1	TRBD2	many	TRBV5-1	TGCGCCAGCAGCTTCCCGGGACTAGAGCAGTTCTTC	CASSFPGLEQFF
TRBJ2-2	-	few	TRBV5-4	TGTGCCAGCAAAGTGGGGGCCGACACCGGGGAGCTGTTTTTT	CASKVGADTGELFF
TRBJ1-1	TRBD1	few	TRBV5-1	TGCGCCAGCAGCCAGAGGACAGGGAACACTGAAGCTTTCTTT	CASSQRTGNTEAFF
TRBJ2-2	-	medium-sized	TRBV3-1	TGTGCCAGCAGCCAAGAACCTACGGTCGGGGAGCTGTTTTTT	CASSQEPTVGELFF
TRBJ2-3	-	-	TRBV12-3/TRBV12-4	TGTGCCAGCAGCTCGACCTACACAGATACGCAGTATTTT	CASSSTYTDTQYF
TRBJ2-5	TRBD1	-	TRBV11-2	TGTGCCAGCAGCAAAACAGGGGCGGAGGAGACCCAGTACTTC	CASSKTGAEETQYF
TRBJ2-2	-	-	TRBV10-3	TGTGCCATCAGTGAGTCGACCCCTGACAGACCGAACACCGGGGAGCTGTTTTTT	CAISESTPDRPNTGELFF